The 10 T cell receptor beta chains reported below all come from one sample, sequenced in a study of T cells after yellow fever vaccination. MiXCR was run by TCRdb on the 5' RACE reads, yielding one entry per CDR3 protein. The sample has hundreds of thousands of distinct CDR3 sequences, 3.6% seen once; the top ten hold less than 25%. The source was PBMCs, collected on the day of the yellow fever booster vaccination. These TCRs come from a man younger than 35 who received the YFV17D yellow fever vaccine.

V gene TRBV5-4 combines with J gene TRBJ2-5; D is uncertain. V was clipped by 4 bases and J by 3 bases, with 19 bases between them. The CDR3 consists of 16 residues. The germline V gene encodes CDR1 SGHNT and CDR2 YYREEE (reference sequence). CDR3 residues: CASSRAVVSPEETQYF. For the CDR3, the DNA is TGTGCCAGCAGCCGGGCAGTTGTGAGCCCGGAAGAGACCCAGTACTTC. Filled out from reference TRBV5-4 and TRBJ2-5, the complete variable domain reads ETGVTQSPTHLIKTRGQQVTLRCSSQSGHNTVSWYQQALGQGPQFIFQYYREEENGRGNFPPRFSGLQFPNYSSELNVNALELDDSALYLCASSRAVVSPEETQYFGPGTRLLVL.

This clonotype was counted only a few times. The chain carries TRBV6-5 and TRBJ2-5; 9 bases agree with TRBD1. Germline CDR1 and CDR2: MNHEY and SVGAGI. J lost 7 bases, V lost 4 bases, and 10 bases had no gene match. This CDR3 comprises 15 residues. For the CDR3, the DNA is TGTGCCAGCAGTTCTAACGACAGGGGGAGTTGGACCCAGTACTTC. It yields the protein CASSSNDRGSWTQYF.

This clonotype was picked up a small number of times. The rearrangement uses TRBV12-3 or TRBV12-4 and TRBJ2-1; TRBD2 aligns across 11 bases. The V gene end was trimmed by 7 bases and the J gene end by 7 bases; junction bases not matched to a gene: 6. CDR3 length equals 14 residues. CDR3 nucleotide sequence: TGTGCCAGCAACCTTAGCGGGGGGGGTAATGAGCAGTTCTTC. This sequence encodes CASNLSGGGNEQFF.

This clonotype was detected a few times. The chain uses TRBV5-1 and TRBJ2-3; a possible D gene is TRBD2 (6 bases). V lost 5 bases and J lost 6, with 10 bases in between. From germline, CDR1 is SGHRS and CDR2 YFSETQ. The CDR3 totals 12 residues. The DNA of the CDR3 is TGCGCCAGCAGGCTAGCGCAGGATACGCAGTATTTT. This translates into CASRLAQDTQYF.

This clonotype has at least ten counts. This sequence joins TRBV7-9 and TRBJ2-1, with 8 bases aligning to TRBD1. V lost 1 base to trimming and J lost 4 bases; unmatched junction nucleotides: 3. This CDR3 has 15 residues. Germline V gene data show CDR1 as SEHNR and CDR2 as FQNEAQ (reference sequence). The CDR3 is CASSLVGQDYNEQFF. CDR3 bases: TGTGCCAGCAGCTTAGTGGGACAGGATTACAATGAGCAGTTCTTC.

This clonotype was seen repeatedly, ten times or more. This sequence joins TRBV7-3 and TRBJ2-2, with D perhaps matching TRBD1 (6 bases). The V end was cut by 2 bases, the J end by 1 base, with 8 bases between. This CDR3 has 15 amino acids. The V gene's germline CDR1 is SGHTA and CDR2 FQGTGA. The CDR3 DNA is TGTGCCAGCAGCTTAGCGACAGGGAACACCGGGGAGCTGTTTTTT. It specifies CASSLATGNTGELFF.

This clonotype was detected ten times or more. The CDR3 protein is CASSRLRDYEQYV. In nucleotides, the CDR3 is TGTGCCAGCAGCCGCTTGAGAGACTACGAGCAGTACGTC. This chain uses TRBV7-2 with TRBJ2-7; D is undetermined. The CDR3 has 13 amino acids. The V and J ends lost 5 bases and 3 bases respectively, with 11 bases between them. Germline CDR1 is SGHTA and CDR2 is FQGNSA.

This clonotype was seen ten or more times. V gene TRBV9 combines with J gene TRBJ2-5, with D possibly being TRBD1 or TRBD2 (5 bases each). V lost 1 base, J lost 3 bases, and 7 bases lay in between. CDR1 is SGDLS, CDR2 YYNGEE, per germline. CDR3 size: 13 residues. Written as DNA, the CDR3 is TGTGCCAGCAGCGTAAGGGACGAAGAGACCCAGTACTTC. It is translated as CASSVRDEETQYF.

This chain's CDR3 is CASSLSNNSPLHF. In DNA form, the CDR3 reads TGTGCCAGCAGCTTATCGAATAATTCACCCCTCCACTTT. The chain carries TRBV7-3 and TRBJ1-6; D gene unclear. This CDR3 region has 13 residues. Trimming stripped 2 bases from V and 5 bases from J, with 4 bases between. Germline lookup yields CDR1 SGHTA and CDR2 FQGTGA.

This clonotype has at least ten counts. The CDR3 is CASSPDRLGTSVLWWEQFF. CDR3 coding DNA: TGTGCCAGCAGCCCGGACCGGCTGGGGACTAGCGTTCTGTGGTGGGAGCAGTTCTTC. This rearrangement joins TRBV11-2 to TRBJ2-1; 10 bases agree with TRBD2. The CDR3 runs to 19 residues. Unmatched junction bases numbered 23, after V lost 5 bases and J lost 10 bases. The V gene's germline CDR1 is SGHAT and CDR2 FQNNGV.